This T cell receptor beta chain was observed in a study of T cells in women clearing cervical HPV infection (dated by TCRdb to the late 2010s). Concerning the study at large: The cases were 25 women with histologically confirmed HPV16-related CIN3 or worse, and 2 of those women had invasive cancers. Controls were more than 20 women whose single incident HPV16 infection cleared within 12 months without precancer or cancer developing. Blood from cases was collected at the visit where the lesion was first found, while blood from controls was collected once the infection could no longer be detected. For cases, a median interval of 149 days, with an interquartile range of roughly 80 to 210 days, was observed between lesion detection and blood sampling. Because only a few women had HLA typing data, the possibility that HLA type acted as a confounder could not be ruled out. Nested within Costa Rica's Guanacaste HPV Natural History Study, an exploratory proof-of-principle case-control study compared TCR repertoires across cervical HPV16 outcomes. Cases and controls were matched on year of sample collection and on age within five years. Cases had a median age of roughly 36 years and controls had a median age of 38, with no significant differences in baseline characteristics. The parent cohort enrolled 9,500 to 12,000 women aged 18 or older in Guanacaste, Costa Rica, in 1993 to 1994 and followed the women for around seven years. As quality controls, five blinded duplicates were added to each group, bringing the total to 60 or so samples made up of roughly 50 participants and 10 or so replicates.

Details on this clone: Its antigen is unknown. The CDR3 goes on 3 residues after the read ends, and that part is filled in from the germline J gene.

The junction carries 9 bases between V and J, which are trimmed by 2 bases and 4 bases respectively. As encoded in the germline V gene, CDR1 is SGHRS while CDR2 is YFSETQ. The cysteine opens and the phenylalanine closes a CDR3 of 13 amino acids. The 30 bases shown cover part of the CDR3, and their frame starts at base 1. The investigation overall reported the following: Random forest classifiers combining richness and V gene abundances distinguished cases from controls with an estimated AUC of less than 0.9. Across sequencing depths, CIN3+ cases showed significantly higher TCR repertoire richness than controls, but evenness did not differ between the groups. TRBV6-7 relative abundance was lower in cases than in controls (roughly 0.11% versus 0.16%; Bonferroni P = 0.0008). The cross-sectional design could not show whether associations preceded infection or resulted from it; effector/memory subsets and HPV-specific T cells were not isolated. T-cell numbers per sample were unknown, so richness differences could reflect varying T-cell content rather than repertoire biology.

The immunoSEQ assay used multiplex PCR to amplify TCR beta CDR3 regions from an average of roughly 1.2 ug of genomic DNA per sample. Primer bias was corrected in the assay by using a complete synthetic TCR repertoire to establish an amplification baseline. The amplicons were sequenced using the Illumina platform. From the authors' description of their analysis: Sequence errors were corrected by clustering with frequency ratios and a modified nearest-neighbor algorithm, and the sequences were then analyzed in the immunoSEQ Analyzer using IMGT gene definitions. At each rarefaction depth, TCR richness and evenness were averaged across 20 rarefaction repeats, and samples with fewer sequences than that depth were excluded. V, D and J gene relative abundances were compared between groups with Wilcoxon rank sum tests, applying FDR correction. In the blinded duplicates, the intraclass correlation was around 96% for TCR richness and averaged about 76% across around 66 gene segments. Held by TCRdb, this immuneACCESS table contains in-frame sequences only and omits some clones. Under half of the omission traces to an unresolved V gene where checked; the cause of the rest is unknown. The D gene and trimming were derived from the DNA, and the V and J assignments and clone size from that table. The table kept for this sample lists 25,000 to 40,000 clones. 3.5% to 5.5% of the sample is held by the ten biggest clonotypes.

Every participant had a single incident cervical HPV16 infection, and women with prevalent HPV16 infections were excluded. Cervical HPV DNA was detected by MY09/MY11 PCR, and genotyping was performed by dot-blot hybridization. Around 16 mL of heparinized blood were centrifuged, and the buffy coat was aliquoted, frozen at -30°C, then stored at -80°C. Genomic DNA was extracted from buffy coat specimens using QIAGEN kits. The clonotype was recovered from a woman between 18 and 70 years old with a cervical HPV16 infection that either progressed to CIN3+ or cleared (not recorded which). Rearrangement joined TRBV5-1 to TRBJ1-1, with TRBD1 as a weak D call on 5 bases. The sequenced material came from blood buffy coat. The CDR3 in this case is CASSLRGGTEAFF. The CDR3 bases that were read are TGCGCCAGCAGCTTAAGGGGTGGCACTGAA.